This T cell receptor beta chain comes out of a study of cytomegalovirus exposure and HLA in healthy donors. Looking at the study overall: Earlier findings included some 120 million unique TCR beta sequences obtained from roughly 200 million T cells.

PCR was performed using 60 Vbeta and 13 Jbeta primers. Clones were read by immunoSEQ multiplex PCR, and TCRdb kept only the in-frame ones, dropping some. The table shows nearly 200,000 clones, with about 90% occurring only once. The CDR3 runs 14 residues. Germline CDR1 reads SGHTA; CDR2 reads FQGNSA. Between the trimmed V and J ends, which lost 5 bases and 3 bases, there was a span of 13 bases. As to this clone: The antigen is undetermined.

Findings and caveats of the study: In a later analysis, DRB1 alleles had the most associated TCRs; HLA-C alleles the fewest. Presence/absence analyses rested on an assumption that sequencing depth was roughly uniform across donors.

The gene calls are TRBV7-2 and TRBJ2-5, with a tentative D call TRBD2 (5 bases). The sequence came from a young man in good health and CMV-seronegative. The sequenced material came from PBMCs. The CDR3 sequence: CASSLAGNKETQYF. CDR3 coding DNA: TGTGCCAGCAGCCTCGCCGGGAACAAAGAGACCCAGTACTTC.